The rows below give T cell receptor beta chains drawn from one sample of a study of T cells in Graves' hyperthyroidism and ophthalmopathy. Using its own MiXCR run on the multiplex PCR reads, TCRdb lists one record per CDR3 protein. This sample has 700,000 to 950,000 distinct CDR3 sequences, with 35% found just once. The sample comprised blood. Every receptor here comes from a woman in her forties with Graves' hyperthyroidism. Each CDR3 is given with its conserved first and last residue. A D gene is named only where the DNA matches it firmly. Not every row has a clone size; where given, it reads once, few, many or a size class.

TRBV11-2	.	TRBJ1-5	few	CASSLGQISNQPQHF	TGTGCCAGCAGCTTAGGACAAATTAGCAATCAGCCCCAGCATTTT
TRBV7-9	TRBD1	TRBJ2-3	few	CASSLGTGTDTQYF	TGTGCCAGCAGCTTGGGGACAGGGACAGATACGCAGTATTTT
TRBV7-9	TRBD1	TRBJ1-1	few	CASSFKTGADGYDTEAFF	TGTGCCAGCAGCTTCAAGACAGGGGCAGACGGGTACGACACTGAAGCTTTCTTT
TRBV12-3/TRBV12-4	TRBD1	TRBJ2-7	few	CASSSPDRGDPYEQYF	TGTGCCAGCAGTTCGCCGGACAGGGGTGACCCCTACGAGCAGTACTTC
TRBV12-3/TRBV12-4	.	TRBJ1-2	many	CASRAGNGYTF	TGTGCCAGCAGGGCAGGGAATGGCTACACCTTC
TRBV7-2	TRBD2	TRBJ2-2	.	CASSFLAGDTGELFF	TGTGCCAGCAGCTTCCTAGCGGGAGACACCGGGGAGCTGTTTTTT
TRBV19	.	TRBJ1-5	.	CASSIGLPVNQPQHF	TGTGCCAGTAGTATAGGACTCCCGGTTAATCAGCCCCAGCATTTT
TRBV6-2/TRBV6-3	.	TRBJ2-7	.	CASSELTGRAPDEQYF	TGTGCCAGCAGTGAGCTTACGGGACGAGCCCCCGACGAGCAGTACTTC
TRBV7-2	.	TRBJ2-2	.	CASSSGRQIPNTGELFF	TGTGCCAGCAGTTCTGGGAGGCAAATACCGAACACCGGGGAGCTGTTTTTT
TRBV29-1	TRBD2	TRBJ2-7	few	CSVDEGRRGGRYEQYF	TGCAGCGTTGATGAGGGACGCCGGGGGGGGCGGTACGAGCAGTACTTC
TRBV29-1	TRBD1	TRBJ1-1	many	CSVHLQGASTEAFF	TGCAGCGTTCATTTACAGGGGGCGAGCACTGAAGCTTTCTTT
TRBV7-2	.	TRBJ1-5	many	CASSSQGYQPQHF	TGTGCCAGCAGTTCCCAAGGGTATCAGCCCCAGCATTTT
TRBV12-3/TRBV12-4	TRBD1	TRBJ1-1	many	CASRGTGKGTEAFF	TGTGCCAGCAGGGGGACAGGGAAGGGCACTGAAGCTTTCTTT
TRBV2	TRBD2	TRBJ2-7	.	CASSSLHGLAGEQYF	TGTGCCAGCAGTTCCCTCCACGGACTAGCGGGTGAGCAGTACTTC
TRBV13	.	TRBJ1-2	many	CASSRDYGYTF	TGTGCCAGCAGCCGTGACTATGGCTACACCTTC
TRBV15	TRBD1	TRBJ1-1	many	CATSSRTGTSEAFF	TGTGCCACCAGCAGTAGGACAGGGACGTCTGAAGCTTTCTTT
TRBV20-1	.	TRBJ2-5	many	CSASLRALETQYF	TGCAGTGCTAGTCTGCGGGCCTTAGAGACCCAGTACTTC
TRBV27	.	TRBJ1-2	few	CATKGAPNPIYGYTF	TGTGCCACAAAAGGAGCACCGAACCCGATCTATGGCTACACCTTC
TRBV5-4	TRBD1	TRBJ2-7	few	CASSDSRRGEQYF	TGTGCCAGCAGTGATTCACGCAGGGGGGAGCAGTACTTC
TRBV5-1	.	TRBJ1-4	.	CASSPRRLNEKLFF	TGCGCCAGCAGCCCTAGACGGCTAAATGAAAAACTGTTTTTT
TRBV20-1	.	TRBJ2-5	many	CSADPRTSETQYF	TGCAGTGCCGATCCGAGGACGTCGGAGACCCAGTACTTC
TRBV6-5	TRBD1	TRBJ2-7	many	CASSYNRGDYEQYF	TGTGCCAGCAGTTACAACAGGGGGGACTACGAGCAGTACTTC
TRBV11-3	TRBD1	TRBJ1-1	.	CASSIGQGGNTEAFF	TGTGCCAGCAGCATTGGACAGGGGGGAAACACTGAAGCTTTCTTT
TRBV6-5	TRBD1	TRBJ1-5	.	CATKRGHNSNQPQHF	TGTGCCACCAAGAGGGGGCACAATAGCAATCAGCCCCAGCATTTT
TRBV7-2	.	TRBJ1-1	.	CAWGDGRPYTEAFF	TGTGCCTGGGGGGACGGCAGGCCCTACACTGAAGCTTTCTTT
TRBV7-9	TRBD1	TRBJ2-7	few	CASSLGRDRAVLFHEQYF	TGTGCCAGCAGCCTAGGGCGGGACAGGGCGGTCCTGTTTCACGAGCAGTACTTC
TRBV10-3	.	TRBJ1-3	few	CASTSFGRGNTIYF	TGTGCCAGCACCTCATTTGGTCGTGGAAACACCATATATTTT
TRBV10-3	TRBD2	TRBJ2-1	.	CATRGPGGFNNEQFF	TGTGCCACTCGGGGACCGGGAGGGTTCAACAATGAGCAGTTCTTC
TRBV5-1	.	TRBJ2-2	many	CASSLGQNTGELFF	TGTGCCAGCAGCTTGGGACAGAACACCGGGGAGCTGTTTTTT
TRBV7-9	.	TRBJ1-5	many	CASSSTGLGQPQHF	TGTGCCAGCAGCTCAACAGGGCTGGGTCAGCCCCAGCATTTT
TRBV13	.	TRBJ2-5	many	CASSLQGTETQYF	TGTGCCAGCAGCTTACAGGGGACGGAGACCCAGTACTTC
TRBV12-3/TRBV12-4	TRBD1	TRBJ1-5	few	CASSSSGTGDNNQPQHF	TGTGCCAGCAGTAGTTCCGGGACAGGGGATAACAATCAGCCCCAGCATTTT
TRBV4-3	.	TRBJ1-6	.	CASSQGLLEFSPLHF	TGCGCCAGCAGCCAGGGGCTACTGGAGTTCTCACCCCTCCACTTT
TRBV9	.	TRBJ1-2	many	CASSVAQGGGYTF	TGTGCCAGCAGCGTAGCACAGGGAGGCGGCTACACCTTC
TRBV7-9	TRBD1	TRBJ2-7	few	CASSQGQGYYEQYF	TGCGCCAGCAGCCAAGGACAGGGATACTACGAGCAGTACTTC
TRBV19	TRBD1	TRBJ2-5	.	CASSIPEGAETQYF	TGTGCCAGTAGTATCCCCGAGGGGGCAGAGACCCAGTACTTC
TRBV7-9	.	TRBJ1-1	.	CTSSPWGGGTEAFF	TGTACCAGCAGCCCCTGGGGAGGTGGTACTGAAGCTTTCTTT
TRBV11-2	.	TRBJ1-1	many	CASSLNWVANTEAFF	TGTGCCAGCAGCTTAAATTGGGTAGCGAACACTGAAGCTTTCTTT
TRBV19	.	TRBJ1-1	many	CASSIGRGGLNTEAFF	TGTGCCAGTAGTATAGGCAGGGGTGGGTTGAACACTGAAGCTTTCTTT
TRBV7-9	.	TRBJ2-1	few	CASSRDGHEQFF	TGTGCCAGCAGCCGAGACGGGCATGAGCAGTTCTTC
TRBV5-6	TRBD1	TRBJ2-7	few	CASSPLAPGQGKGSYEQYF	TGTGCCAGCAGCCCGCTTGCTCCGGGACAGGGGAAGGGGTCCTACGAGCAGTACTTC
TRBV18	.	TRBJ1-1	.	CASSPTSRLTEAFF	TGTGCCAGCTCACCAACGTCCAGGCTCACTGAAGCTTTCTTT
TRBV7-2	.	TRBJ2-3	few	CASRGATDTQYF	TGTGCCAGCAGAGGGGCCACAGATACGCAGTATTTT
TRBV2	.	TRBJ2-3	many	CASSVSGDTQYF	TGTGCCAGCAGTGTTTCTGGAGATACGCAGTATTTT
TRBV20-1	.	TRBJ2-7	.	CSAMGLAQESYEQYF	TGCAGTGCTATGGGGCTAGCGCAAGAATCCTACGAGCAGTACTTC
TRBV2	.	TRBJ1-2	few	CASRSRGLGERDYGYTF	TGTGCCAGCAGATCCCGAGGATTGGGGGAAAGGGACTATGGCTACACCTTC
TRBV12-3/TRBV12-4	.	TRBJ1-3	.	CASKRGGSGNTIYF	TGTGCCAGCAAGCGGGGGGGCTCTGGAAACACCATATATTTT
TRBV13	.	TRBJ1-6	few	CASSLGVRGASPLHF	TGTGCCAGCAGCTTAGGAGTCAGGGGTGCTTCACCCCTCCACTTT
TRBV4-3	.	TRBJ1-2	.	CASSPITANYGYTF	TGCGCCAGCAGCCCTATAACAGCAAACTATGGCTACACCTTC
TRBV10-3	.	TRBJ1-3	.	CASSEFPGGAIYF	TGTGCCAGCAGTGAGTTTCCGGGGGGTGCCATATATTTT
TRBV7-2	.	TRBJ2-5	.	CASSLGDLGGTQYF	TGTGCCAGCAGCTTAGGGGACCTCGGCGGGACCCAGTACTTC
TRBV7-8	TRBD2	TRBJ2-5	.	CASSRLTSGRTQETQYF	TGTGCCAGCAGCCGACTGACTAGCGGGAGAACTCAAGAGACCCAGTACTTC
TRBV24-1	.	TRBJ1-1	.	CATSDSWTAEAFF	TGTGCCACCAGTGATTCCTGGACAGCTGAAGCTTTCTTT
TRBV6-5	.	TRBJ1-2	few	CASSYSRGGRYGYTF	TGTGCCAGCAGTTACTCAAGAGGCGGGAGGTATGGCTACACCTTC
TRBV12-3/TRBV12-4	.	TRBJ1-5	few	CASSFRRVSQPQHF	TGTGCCAGCAGTTTTAGGAGGGTCTCTCAGCCCCAGCATTTT
TRBV2	.	TRBJ2-1	.	CASSTLEEQFF	TGTGCCAGCAGCACACTAGAAGAGCAGTTCTTC
TRBV28	.	TRBJ2-6	few	CASSLRGYGANVLTF	TGTGCCAGCAGTCTCAGGGGCTACGGGGCCAACGTCCTGACTTTC